Below, 12 T cell receptor beta chains from the same sample are listed, as sequenced in a study of T cell changes during pregnancy in multiple sclerosis. TCRdb keeps only in-frame clones here, not all; method: immunoSEQ multiplex PCR. The table records tens of thousands of clones, more than 85% of them present only once. The sample was CD8+ T cells from peripheral blood mononuclear cells, taken before pregnancy. These receptors all come from a female donor with multiple sclerosis, enrolled in a pregnancy study.

The chain employs TRBV6-5 and TRBJ2-7; 9 bases line up with TRBD2. V was pared by 0 bases and J by 3 bases, with 3 bases of the junction left unmatched. CDR3 length equals 15 residues. Germline CDR1 and CDR2: MNHEY and SVGAGI. The DNA for the CDR3 is TGTGCCAGCAGTTACTCGCCTAGCGGGGTCTACGAGCAGTACTTC. The encoded protein is CASSYSPSGVYEQYF.

The sample holds one count of this clone. This chain links TRBV5-6 with TRBJ2-5; 8 bases line up with TRBD2. Germline V lookup: CDR1 SGHDT, CDR2 YYEEEE. The length of the CDR3 is 15 residues. V shed 4 bases and J 4 bases; nucleotides not matched to a gene: 9. CDR3 region: CASSPPGGASETQYF. CDR3 DNA: TGTGCCAGCAGCCCACCCGGGGGGGCGTCAGAGACCCAGTACTTC.

The chain carries TRBV9 and TRBJ1-2; 9 positions agree with TRBD1. CDR1 is SGDLS and CDR2 is YYNGEE in the germline V gene. The CDR3 sequence is 19 residues long. V trimming: 3 bases; J trimming: 4 bases; junction bases outside the gene matches: 19. The CDR3 reads CASSGYLGQGSPGGYGYTF. The DNA of the CDR3 is TGTGCCAGCAGCGGATACCTGGGACAGGGTTCCCCGGGGGGCTATGGCTACACCTTC.

The chain combines TRBV27 with TRBJ1-2; 8 nucleotides agree with TRBD1. Germline CDR1 and CDR2: MNHEY and SMNVEV (reference sequence). This CDR3 spans 12 amino acids. The J segment lost 8 bases and the V segment lost 8 bases, leaving 7 bases of the junction unmatched. The CDR3 loop reads CASGQGADGYTF. Here the CDR3 DNA reads TGTGCCAGCGGTCAGGGGGCGGACGGCTACACCTTC.

The V gene is TRBV7-6, the J gene TRBJ2-1, with D unclear. The CDR3 has 12 residues. CDR1 and CDR2 (germline): SGHVS, FNYEAQ. V was clipped by 5 bases and J by 4 bases, with 6 bases between them. CDR3 DNA: TGTGCCAGCAGCGATACATACAATGAGCAGTTCTTC. It yields the protein CASSDTYNEQFF.

The chain recombines TRBV6-5 with TRBJ2-7; D ambiguous. Germline CDR1 MNHEY, CDR2 SVGAGI. V was shortened by 5 bases and J by 2 bases, with 10 bases between the two germline ends. The CDR3 totals 13 residues. The CDR3 nucleotides read TGTGCCAGCAGTCAAGGAGCACCCTACGAGCAGTACTTC. Protein: CASSQGAPYEQYF.

The chain has TRBV7-8 and TRBJ1-2; D ambiguous. The CDR3 has 12 residues. Germline lookup yields CDR1 SGHVS and CDR2 FQNEAQ. V was trimmed by 5 bases and J by 4 bases, leaving 8 bases between them. The CDR3 protein is CASSPEGYGYTF. Here the CDR3 DNA reads TGTGCCAGCAGCCCCGAGGGCTATGGCTACACCTTC.

This clone is categorized as medium-sized. This CDR3 reads CASATSRGSGNTIYF. The CDR3 DNA reads TGCGCCAGCGCCACTTCGCGGGGCTCTGGAAACACCATATATTTT. This rearrangement joins TRBV4-1 to TRBJ1-3, with unresolved D. CDR3 length: 15 residues. V was pared by 8 bases and J by 0 bases, with 14 bases between. Germline values: CDR1 MGHRA, CDR2 YSYEKL.

The chain joins TRBV7-9 to TRBJ1-5, with TRBD1 identical over 7 bases. V lost 0 bases to trimming and J lost 4 bases; unmatched junction nucleotides: 6. CDR1 SEHNR and CDR2 FQNEAQ come from the germline V gene (reference sequence). The CDR3 is 16 residues long. In DNA, the CDR3 is TGTGCCAGCAGCTTAGCGCCGGGACAGTTGAATCAGCCCCAGCATTTT. This codes for CASSLAPGQLNQPQHF. Full variable domain (remainder filled in from reference TRBV7-9 and TRBJ1-5): DTGVSQNPRHKITKRGQNVTFRCDPISEHNRLYWYRQTLGQGPEFLTYFQNEAQLEKSRLLSDRFSAERPKGSFSTLEIQRTEQGDSAMYLCASSLAPGQLNQPQHFGDGTRLSIL.

The chain combines TRBV5-4 with TRBJ1-2, with 10 bases aligning to TRBD1. V shed 4 bases and J 0 bases; nucleotides not matched to a gene: 6. Germline values: CDR1 SGHNT, CDR2 YYREEE (reference sequence). The CDR3 runs to 16 residues. CDR3 protein: CASSATGGTSNYGYTF. CDR3 in DNA: TGTGCCAGCAGCGCGACAGGGGGCACCTCTAACTATGGCTACACCTTC. The full variable domain, completed using reference TRBV5-4 and TRBJ1-2, is ETGVTQSPTHLIKTRGQQVTLRCSSQSGHNTVSWYQQALGQGPQFIFQYYREEENGRGNFPPRFSGLQFPNYSSELNVNALELDDSALYLCASSATGGTSNYGYTFGSGTRLTVV.

This chain joins TRBV7-6 and TRBJ2-5; possibly TRBD1 for D (5 bases). Trimming cost V 1 base and J 2 bases, with 8 bases left between them. The CDR3 spans 14 residues. Per germline, CDR1 SGHVS and CDR2 FNYEAQ. CDR3: CASSLVGVQETQYF. Here the CDR3 DNA reads TGTGCCAGCAGCTTAGTAGGGGTACAAGAGACCCAGTACTTC.

The CDR3 region has the DNA TGTGCCAGCAGTTACTGGACAGCTAACTATGGCTACACCTTC. It translates to CASSYWTANYGYTF. The chain carries TRBV6-6 and TRBJ1-2, with D tentatively TRBD1 (6 bases). The CDR3 totals 14 residues. Trimming removed 1 base at V and 0 bases at J, with 6 bases between. CDR1 MNHNY and CDR2 SVGAGI come from the germline V gene (reference sequence).